Listed below are T cell receptor beta chains from one sample, sequenced in a study of cytomegalovirus exposure and HLA in healthy donors. Sequencing used immunoSEQ multiplex PCR; TCRdb keeps in-frame clones, though not all of them. There are around 86,000 clones in the sample; about 7.6% occur only once, and about 2% lies in the top ten. The sample taken for sequencing was PBMCs. These receptors were obtained from a man in his forties or fifties in good health and CMV-seronegative. Each CDR3 is given with its conserved first and last residue. A D gene is named only where the DNA matches it firmly. Not every row has a clone size; where given, it reads once, few, many or a size class.

CDR3 protein | CDR3 DNA | V gene | D gene | clone size | J gene
CASSLSQNTEAFF | TGTGCCAGCAGTTTATCACAGAACACTGAAGCTTTCTTT | TRBV28 | . | . | TRBJ1-1
CASSSWTSGGPYTDTQYF | TGTGCCAGCAGCTCCTGGACTAGCGGGGGGCCCTACACAGATACGCAGTATTTT | TRBV5-4 | TRBD2 | . | TRBJ2-3
CASSLSWEKLAIGANVLTF | TGTGCCAGCAGTTTATCGTGGGAGAAACTTGCTATAGGGGCCAACGTCCTGACTTTC | TRBV27 | . | . | TRBJ2-6
CASSGEGSTYGYTF | TGTGCCAGCAGTGGGGAGGGCAGTACCTATGGCTACACCTTC | TRBV6-6 | . | few | TRBJ1-2
CASSLAGGADYGYTF | TGTGCCAGCAGCTTGGCAGGGGGCGCGGACTATGGCTACACCTTC | TRBV5-5 | TRBD1 | . | TRBJ1-2
CASSLSPGQGLGEQYF | TGTGCCAGCAGTCTCTCCCCCGGACAGGGTCTCGGGGAGCAGTACTTC | TRBV27 | TRBD1 | . | TRBJ2-7
CATQTGGDYEKLFF | TGTGCCACCCAAACAGGGGGCGATTATGAAAAACTGTTTTTT | TRBV28 | TRBD1 | . | TRBJ1-4
CASSRNRAPGELFF | TGCGCCAGCAGCCGAAACAGGGCCCCCGGGGAGCTGTTTTTT | TRBV5-1 | . | few | TRBJ2-2
CASSLQGANTEAFF | TGTGCCAGCAGTTTACAGGGGGCGAACACTGAAGCTTTCTTT | TRBV7-6 | TRBD1 | many | TRBJ1-1
CASSVEGRQPQHF | TGTGCCAGCAGCGTAGAGGGGCGTCAGCCCCAGCATTTT | TRBV9 | . | . | TRBJ1-5
CASSYNADSMNTEAFF | TGTGCCAGCAGTTACAACGCCGACAGTATGAACACTGAAGCTTTCTTT | TRBV6-5 | . | . | TRBJ1-1
CASTAGGPGTDTQYF | TGTGCCAGTACAGCGGGAGGGCCGGGCACAGATACGCAGTATTTT | TRBV19 | TRBD2 | . | TRBJ2-3
CAARTASYEQYF | TGTGCCGCCCGGACAGCCTCCTACGAGCAGTACTTC | TRBV30 | . | . | TRBJ2-7
CASSPSGGTNEKLFF | TGTGCCAGCAGTCCCTCGGGGGGTACTAATGAAAAACTGTTTTTT | TRBV27 | . | few | TRBJ1-4
CASSLAGGNPNYGYTF | TGCGCCAGCAGCTTGGCCGGAGGTAACCCTAACTATGGCTACACCTTC | TRBV5-1 | . | many | TRBJ1-2
CASRSLAASYNEQFF | TGCGCCAGCAGATCTCTAGCGGCTTCCTACAATGAGCAGTTCTTC | TRBV5-1 | TRBD2 | few | TRBJ2-1
CASSQDRRGGDTDTQYF | TGCGCCAGCAGCCAAGACCGGCGGGGGGGGGACACAGATACGCAGTATTTT | TRBV4-1 | TRBD2 | . | TRBJ2-3
CASTRTGRNYGYTF | TGTGCCAGCACCCGGACAGGGCGTAATTATGGCTACACCTTC | TRBV28 | TRBD1 | few | TRBJ1-2
CASQIPQGRGYTF | TGTGCCAGCCAAATCCCGCAGGGGCGAGGCTACACCTTC | TRBV28 | . | . | TRBJ1-2
CATSRTPDRYNEQFF | TGTGCCACCAGCCGTACGCCGGACAGATACAATGAGCAGTTCTTC | TRBV15 | . | few | TRBJ2-1
CASSFSLRGPSGEKLFF | TGTGCCAGCAGCTTTTCACTCAGGGGGCCGAGCGGTGAAAAACTGTTTTTT | TRBV7-9 | TRBD1 | few | TRBJ1-4
CASSQDRGRYEKLFF | TGCGCCAGCAGCCAAGACAGGGGGCGCTATGAAAAACTGTTTTTT | TRBV4-1 | TRBD1 | few | TRBJ1-4
CASSQLGQGYGYTF | TGTGCCAGCAGCCAATTAGGGCAGGGATATGGCTACACCTTC | TRBV6-1 | . | . | TRBJ1-2
CASSPGQLPRSYEQYF | TGCGCCAGCAGCCCCGGACAGCTCCCTCGTTCGTACGAGCAGTACTTC | TRBV5-1 | . | . | TRBJ2-7
CSVETGVGDTQYF | TGCAGCGTTGAGACAGGAGTTGGAGATACGCAGTATTTT | TRBV29-1 | . | few | TRBJ2-3
CASSYAGTKNTEAFF | TGTGCCAGCAGTTATGCCGGGACAAAGAACACTGAAGCTTTCTTT | TRBV6-5 | . | . | TRBJ1-1
CASSSTAVRGYTF | TGTGCCAGCAGTTCTACCGCGGTGCGGGGCTACACCTTC | TRBV28 | . | . | TRBJ1-2
CASRRQGETGELFF | TGTGCCAGCAGAAGACAGGGGGAAACCGGGGAGCTGTTTTTT | TRBV5-4 | TRBD1 | few | TRBJ2-2
CAWTSSTEAFF | TGTGCCTGGACATCCAGCACTGAAGCTTTCTTT | TRBV30 | . | . | TRBJ1-1
CASGTLSNQPQHF | TGTGCCAGCGGGACACTTAGCAATCAGCCCCAGCATTTT | TRBV19 | . | few | TRBJ1-5
CASSEAGGRDTEAFF | TGTGCCAGCAGTGAAGCGGGAGGGAGGGACACTGAAGCTTTCTTT | TRBV2 | . | . | TRBJ1-1
CASSEGDTRNEQFF | TGTGCCAGCAGCGAAGGGGATACGCGGAATGAGCAGTTCTTC | TRBV5-8 | . | many | TRBJ2-1
CASSLAPQGNYNDQFF | TGTGCCAGCAGCTTAGCCCCCCAGGGGAACTACAATGATCAGTTCTTC | TRBV11-2 | . | . | TRBJ2-1
CASSQEVAGSFYEQYF | TGCGCCAGCAGCCAAGAGGTAGCGGGGAGCTTCTACGAGCAGTACTTC | TRBV4-1 | TRBD2 | few | TRBJ2-7
CASSGYGTPVKETPQYF | TGTGCCAGCAGTGGCTACGGGACTCCGGTCAAAGAGACTCCCCAGTACTTC | TRBV2 | . | . | TRBJ2-5
CASSLGFRGGAGETQYF | TGTGCCAGCAGCTTAGGGTTCCGCGGGGGGGCGGGGGAGACCCAGTACTTC | TRBV7-2 | TRBD2 | few | TRBJ2-5
CASSFPSGGTFVDEQFF | TGTGCCAGCAGCTTCCCTAGCGGGGGGACCTTCGTAGATGAGCAGTTCTTC | TRBV11-1 | TRBD2 | . | TRBJ2-1
CASSYWTVETQYF | TGTGCCAGCAGCTACTGGACAGTGGAGACCCAGTACTTC | TRBV5-4 | . | . | TRBJ2-5
CASRFDSANYGYTF | TGTGCCAGCAGGTTCGACAGCGCTAACTATGGCTACACCTTC | TRBV6-5 | . | . | TRBJ1-2
CASSKPGQPKETQYF | TGTGCCAGCAGCAAACCGGGACAGCCGAAGGAGACCCAGTACTTC | TRBV7-9 | TRBD1 | . | TRBJ2-5
CASSKEWTGGGGELFF | TGTGCCAGCAGCAAAGAGTGGACAGGGGGTGGCGGGGAGCTGTTTTTT | TRBV21-1 | . | . | TRBJ2-2
CASSIGGYTDTQYF | TGTGCCAGCTCGATTGGGGGCTACACAGATACGCAGTATTTT | TRBV7-2 | . | . | TRBJ2-3
CAWTGGLNSPLHF | TGTGCCTGGACAGGGGGCTTAAATTCACCCCTCCACTTT | TRBV30 | TRBD1 | few | TRBJ1-6
CASSGYPGQGKEKLFF | TGTGCCAGCAGTGGTTATCCGGGACAGGGAAAGGAAAAACTGTTTTTT | TRBV6-1 | TRBD1 | few | TRBJ1-4
CADVELAGRSSTGELFF | TGTGCCGACGTAGAACTAGCGGGAAGGAGTAGCACCGGGGAGCTGTTTTTT | TRBV25-1 | TRBD2 | few | TRBJ2-2
CASSLRTGLLKDTGELFF | TGTGCCAGCAGCTTAAGAACAGGGCTCCTTAAGGACACCGGGGAGCTGTTTTTT | TRBV7-8 | . | . | TRBJ2-2
CASRPSSGGTDTQYF | TGTGCCAGCAGACCCTCTAGCGGGGGGACAGATACGCAGTATTTT | TRBV6-5 | TRBD2 | . | TRBJ2-3
CASSYNRDRGHEQYF | TGTGCCAGCAGTTACAACCGGGACAGGGGTCACGAGCAGTACTTC | TRBV6-5 | TRBD1 | . | TRBJ2-7
CASSLKTALYGYTF | TGTGCCAGCAGCCTCAAGACAGCGCTCTATGGCTACACCTTC | TRBV7-9 | . | . | TRBJ1-2
CASSPVRNEQFF | TGTGCCAGCTCACCAGTGCGCAATGAGCAGTTCTTC | TRBV18 | . | few | TRBJ2-1
CASSRGQGKSDTQYF | TGTGCCAGTAGTAGGGGACAGGGTAAATCAGATACGCAGTATTTT | TRBV19 | TRBD1 | few | TRBJ2-3
CASSPSAQSTIQYF | TGTGCCAGCTCACCAAGCGCACAATCAACTATTCAGTACTTC | TRBV18 | . | few | TRBJ2-4
CASNTRFHLGGYTF | TGTGCCAGCAACACCAGATTCCACCTTGGTGGCTACACCTTC | TRBV28 | . | few | TRBJ1-2
CASSQTGTGETQYF | TGTGCCAGCTCACAGACAGGGACTGGGGAGACCCAGTACTTC | TRBV18 | . | . | TRBJ2-5
CASSYRLAGGPETQYF | TGTGCCAGCAGCTATCGACTAGCGGGGGGGCCAGAGACCCAGTACTTC | TRBV5-4 | TRBD2 | . | TRBJ2-5
CASSTTGVMNEQFF | TGTGCCAGCAGCACGACAGGGGTGATGAATGAGCAGTTCTTC | TRBV11-3 | TRBD1 | few | TRBJ2-1
CASSLVASDKNIQYF | TGTGCCAGCAGCTTGGTGGCTAGCGATAAAAACATTCAGTACTTC | TRBV5-6 | . | . | TRBJ2-4